This T cell receptor beta chain was obtained from a study of metastatic and nonmetastatic thyroid tumors. For the study at large: Repertoires from blood and tumor or nodule tissue of malignant and benign thyroid patients were compared.

Nobody among the patients had been given any treatment before thyroid surgery. TCRdb re-called clones via MiXCR from the PCR reads. The sample has 35,000 to 45,000 clones, 3% to 3.5% seen once. This clone occurred many times. V was cut by 7 bases and J by 5 bases, with 14 bases left in between. This CDR3 comprises 13 residues. Germline CDR1 MNHNS, CDR2 SASEGT. The clonotype originates from a female donor with papillary thyroid cancer or a benign thyroid nodule (not recorded which). Some clones in this sample may be carry-over from other donors' samples. The rearrangement joins TRBV6-1 to TRBJ2-5, with D unclear. Specimen: blood. The CDR3 reads CASKQDVGETQYF. Written as DNA, the CDR3 is TGTGCCAGCAAGCAGGACGTCGGGGAGACCCAGTACTTC.